The clone carrying this T cell receptor (beta chain) occurred many times. Its specificity is unknown. The sample comes from a study of metastatic and nonmetastatic thyroid tumors. For the study at large: Repertoire comparison spanned blood and tumor or nodule tissue of malignant and benign thyroid patients. Study-wide results and limits: Benign nodules reportedly had significantly lower TCR beta diversity than malignant thyroid tumors in blood and tumor.

Original methodology: Clinicopathological groups differed in CDR3, with these differences serving to build a distant-metastasis classifier for papillary thyroid cancer. TCRdb re-clonotyped the PCR reads through MiXCR. TCRdb assigned the V and J calls; the authors' analysis was not used. In the table there are about 82,000 clones, approximately 12% of which are singletons. Germline V gene data show CDR1 as MGHRA and CDR2 as YSYEKL. The CDR3 consists of 15 residues. V was cut by 2 bases and J by 0 bases, with 10 bases left in between. Treatment of any kind had been given to no patient before thyroid surgery.

This chain links TRBV4-1 with TRBJ1-2; D gene ambiguous. The sequenced sample consisted of tumor tissue. This receptor was obtained from a female donor with papillary thyroid cancer or a benign thyroid nodule (not recorded which). Some clones in this sample may be carry-over from other donors' samples. The CDR3 DNA follows: TGCGCCAGCAGCCAATCGACACCAACTAACTATGGCTACACCTTC. It encodes CASSQSTPTNYGYTF.